This paragraph covers one T cell receptor (beta chain) sequence. Its target is unknown. Repertoires were generated with immunoSEQ multiplex PCR, while TCRdb's copy carries only in-frame clones and drops some. The table includes about 110,000 clones, around 90% detected once. The data originate from a study of T cell responses to AZD1222 COVID-19 vaccine. General study findings and limits: Mapped onto spike, vaccine-associated CD4 TCRs spanned it and were dominant at 160-218 and 743-854. Donors in the cohort were predominantly white British and more often female, and clonal diversity was possibly underestimated.

The germline CDR1 and CDR2 sequences are MNHEY and SVGAGI. This CDR3 has 12 amino acids. Trimming shortened V by 2 bases and J by 7 bases, and 9 bases separated the two germline ends. This receptor was obtained from an adult who received the AZD1222 COVID-19 vaccine. Sequencing was performed on peripheral blood, taken 28 days after the second AZD1222 dose. V and J are TRBV6-5 and TRBJ2-7, with a tentative D call TRBD1 (5 bases). The CDR3 DNA follows: TGTGCCAGCAGTTACGGAAGGGGTGAGCAGTACTTC. Amino acid sequence: CASSYGRGEQYF.